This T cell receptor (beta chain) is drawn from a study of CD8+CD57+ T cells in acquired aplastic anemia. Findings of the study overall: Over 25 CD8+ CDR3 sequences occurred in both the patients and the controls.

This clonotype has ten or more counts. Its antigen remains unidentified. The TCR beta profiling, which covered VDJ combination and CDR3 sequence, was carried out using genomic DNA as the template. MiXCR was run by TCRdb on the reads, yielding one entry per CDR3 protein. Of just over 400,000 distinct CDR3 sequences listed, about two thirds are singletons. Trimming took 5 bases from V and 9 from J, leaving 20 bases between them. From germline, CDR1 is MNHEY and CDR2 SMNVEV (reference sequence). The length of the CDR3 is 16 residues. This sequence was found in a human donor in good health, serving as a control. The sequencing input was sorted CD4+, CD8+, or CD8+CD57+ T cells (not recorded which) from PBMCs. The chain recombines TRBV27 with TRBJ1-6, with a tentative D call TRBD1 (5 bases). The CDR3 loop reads CASSKPGLPSGSPLHF. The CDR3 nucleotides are TGTGCCAGCAGTAAACCGGGACTTCCATCCGGTTCACCCCTCCACTTT.